These 29 T cell receptor beta chains were all obtained from the same sample, sequenced in a study of T cell changes during pregnancy in multiple sclerosis. The assay was immunoSEQ multiplex PCR, and TCRdb's table has in-frame clones only and misses some. The sample includes approximately 47,000 clones, around 90% seen only once; the top ten take about 2%. The source was peripheral blood, collected in the first trimester of pregnancy. Every receptor here comes from a female donor with multiple sclerosis, enrolled in a pregnancy study.

The chain has TRBV6-4 and TRBJ2-1; the match to TRBD2 covers 9 bases. CDR3 length: 15 residues. Per the germline V gene, CDR1 is MRHNA and CDR2 is SNTAGT. V shed 3 bases and J 7 bases; nucleotides not matched to a gene: 7. As DNA, the CDR3 is TGTGCCAGCAGTGAGACCAGCGGGGGGCGTAATGAGCAGTTCTTC. Encoded protein: CASSETSGGRNEQFF.

The V call is TRBV9, the J call TRBJ2-3, with D possibly being TRBD1 (5 bases). Germline values: CDR1 SGDLS, CDR2 YYNGEE. V was cut by 0 bases and J by 5 bases, with 7 bases left in between. The CDR3 contains 13 residues. CDR3 residues: CASSVVDRDTQYF. CDR3 bases: TGTGCCAGCAGCGTAGTAGACAGAGATACGCAGTATTTT.

The CDR3 DNA reads TGTGCCAGCAGTTCAGGAAGAAGCGGGGCGAACACCGGGGAGCTGTTTTTT. Its protein product is CASSSGRSGANTGELFF. This rearrangement joins TRBV5-4 to TRBJ2-2; 7 nucleotides line up with TRBD2. Germline V gene data show CDR1 as SGHNT and CDR2 as YYREEE (reference sequence). This CDR3 spans 17 amino acids. V lost 5 bases, J lost 0 bases, and 10 bases stayed unmatched.

This chain joins TRBV9 and TRBJ1-1; D is unresolved. Trimming shortened V by 0 bases and J by 1 base, and 16 bases separated the two germline ends. Per germline, CDR1 SGDLS and CDR2 YYNGEE. The CDR3 covers 17 residues. CDR3 sequence (DNA): TGTGCCAGCAGCGTAGGCCCTACACAGCTCTCGAACACTGAAGCTTTCTTT. Amino acid sequence: CASSVGPTQLSNTEAFF.

V and J are TRBV9 and TRBJ1-1, with 9 bases matching TRBD1. In germline, CDR1 is SGDLS, CDR2 YYNGEE. The V gene end was trimmed by 3 bases and the J gene end by 1 base; junction bases not matched to a gene: 7. CDR3 length: 16 residues. Here the CDR3 DNA reads TGTGCCAGCAGCGAGCCCGGGACAGGGCGGAACACTGAAGCTTTCTTT. Amino acid sequence: CASSEPGTGRNTEAFF. The full variable domain, completed using reference TRBV9 and TRBJ1-1, is DSGVTQTPKHLITATGQRVTLRCSPRSGDLSVYWYQQSLDQGLQFLIQYYNGEERAKGNILERFSAQQFPDLHSELNLSSLELGDSALYFCASSEPGTGRNTEAFFGQGTRLTVV.

The J gene is TRBJ1-1, the V gene TRBV30; the match to TRBD1 covers 7 bases. The CDR3 spans 15 residues. Trimming took 0 bases from V and 4 from J; bases not matched to a gene: 8. Germline assignment: CDR1 GTSNPN and CDR2 SVGIG (reference sequence). The DNA of the CDR3 is TGTGCCTGGAGTGTCGAAGGGGGCTGGGGCACTGAAGCTTTCTTT. Translated, it gives CAWSVEGGWGTEAFF. Full variable domain (outside the CDR3, taken from reference TRBV30 and TRBJ1-1): SQTIHQWPATLVQPVGSPLSLECTVEGTSNPNLYWYRQAAGRGLQLLFYSVGIGQISSEVPQNLSASRPQDRQFILSSKKLLLSDSGFYLCAWSVEGGWGTEAFFGQGTRLTVV.

CDR3 in amino acids: CASSPTAGSSYEQYF. The CDR3 DNA follows: TGTGCCAGCTCACCAACAGCGGGGTCCTCCTACGAGCAGTACTTC. This chain links TRBV18 with TRBJ2-7, with 7 bases aligning to TRBD2. The junction had 4 bases not matched to a gene; V was cut back by 2 bases and J by 0 bases. CDR1 is KGHSH and CDR2 is LQKENI in the germline V gene. The CDR3 spans 15 residues.

The rearrangement uses TRBV12-2 and TRBJ1-2; the table's D call, TRBD1, has no DNA check behind it. TRBV12-2 is deemed a pseudogene. The CDR3 covers 15 residues. Written as DNA, the CDR3 is TGTGCAAGTCGCCCGGGACAGGGGTGTGACTATGGCTACACCTTC. Translating it yields CASRPGQGCDYGYTF.

The chain combines TRBV2 with TRBJ2-3; 14 bases align to TRBD2. From germline, CDR1 is SNHLY and CDR2 FYNNEI. V lost 10 bases, J lost 4 bases, and 7 bases stayed unmatched. The length of the CDR3 is 15 residues. CDR3 residues: CATGLAGGWADTQYF. Here the CDR3 DNA reads TGTGCCACCGGACTAGCGGGGGGCTGGGCAGATACGCAGTATTTT.

V usage is TRBV21-1 and J usage is TRBJ1-3; the table's D call of TRBD1 was not tested on the DNA. TRBV21-1 is a listed pseudogene. The CDR3 is 16 residues long. The CDR3 DNA reads as TGTGCCAGCAGCAAACGACAGGTCCGCTCTGGAAACACCATATATTTT. This encodes CASSKRQVRSGNTIYF.

The sample holds one count of this clone. This chain joins TRBV30 and TRBJ2-2; 10 bases align to TRBD2. Germline V CDR1 and CDR2: GTSNPN, SVGIG (reference sequence). This CDR3 comprises 15 residues. Trimming at V came to 7 bases and at J to 3 bases, leaving 8 bases not matched to a gene. In DNA, the CDR3 is TGTGCCTACCGTATAGCGGGGGGATACACCGGGGAGCTGTTTTTT. Translation: CAYRIAGGYTGELFF.

The genes are TRBV5-1 and TRBJ2-6; 8 nucleotides line up with TRBD1. The CDR3 has 16 residues. CDR1 SGHRS and CDR2 YFSETQ come from the germline V gene. The trim removed 2 bases at V and 4 bases at J, leaving 5 bases unmatched. CDR3 amino acids: CASSFGQGPGANVLTF. DNA for the CDR3: TGCGCCAGCAGCTTTGGACAGGGCCCCGGGGCCAACGTCCTGACTTTC. The full variable domain, its missing parts supplied by reference TRBV5-1 and TRBJ2-6, is KAGVTQTPRYLIKTRGQQVTLSCSPISGHRSVSWYQQTPGQGLQFLFEYFSETQRNKGNFPGRFSGRQFSNSRSEMNVSTLELGDSALYLCASSFGQGPGANVLTFGAGSRLTVL.

The chain is built from TRBV5-6 and TRBJ2-7; unclear D gene. Trimming shortened V by 0 bases and J by 6 bases, and 13 bases separated the two germline ends. The CDR3 runs to 14 residues. CDR1 SGHDT and CDR2 YYEEEE come from the germline V gene. CDR3 protein: CASSLGPTPGEQYF. The CDR3 nucleotides read TGTGCCAGCAGCTTGGGCCCCACCCCGGGCGAGCAGTACTTC. The variable domain in full, with the rest retrieved from reference TRBV5-6 and TRBJ2-7, is DAGVTQSPTHLIKTRGQQVTLRCSPKSGHDTVSWYQQALGQGPQFIFQYYEEEERQRGNFPDRFSGHQFPNYSSELNVNALLLGDSALYLCASSLGPTPGEQYFGPGTRLTVT.

This chain links TRBV5-8 with TRBJ1-2; D perhaps matches TRBD1 (5 bases). This CDR3 has 16 amino acids. V lost 1 base and J 2 bases, leaving 15 bases between the germline ends. CDR1 is SGHTS and CDR2 is YDEGEE in the germline V gene. CDR3: CASSLRSGQINYGYTF. In DNA form, the CDR3 reads TGTGCCAGCAGCTTGCGTTCAGGGCAAATAAACTATGGCTACACCTTC.

In nucleotides, the CDR3 is TGCGCCAGCAGCTGGACAGGGATCACTGAAGCTTTCTTT. This translates into CASSWTGITEAFF. The rearrangement joins TRBV5-1 to TRBJ1-1, with 8 bases fitting TRBD1. CDR1 is SGHRS, CDR2 YFSETQ, per germline. Losses at the gene ends were 3 bases for V and 4 bases for J; bases not matched to a gene: 2. The CDR3 extends over 13 amino acids.

This chain links TRBV5-6 with TRBJ1-2; 8 bases are a match to TRBD1. Germline V gene sequence: CDR1 SGHDT, CDR2 YYEEEE. The CDR3 totals 15 residues. V shed 2 bases, J shed 4 bases, and the junction held 7 bases outside the gene matches. The CDR3 DNA reads as TGTGCCAGCAGCTTTCCCGGGACAGGCTTCTATGGCTACACCTTC. It translates to CASSFPGTGFYGYTF. Filled out from reference TRBV5-6 and TRBJ1-2, the complete variable domain reads DAGVTQSPTHLIKTRGQQVTLRCSPKSGHDTVSWYQQALGQGPQFIFQYYEEEERQRGNFPDRFSGHQFPNYSSELNVNALLLGDSALYLCASSFPGTGFYGYTFGSGTRLTVV.

The V and J genes are TRBV7-9 and TRBJ1-2; TRBD1 is a possible D gene (6 bases). This CDR3 is 16 amino acids long. Trimming pared 1 base from V and 2 bases from J, leaving 14 bases between. Germline V lookup: CDR1 SEHNR, CDR2 FQNEAQ (reference sequence). CDR3: CASSLEVRGPNYGYTF. The CDR3 bases are TGTGCCAGCAGCTTAGAGGTCAGGGGCCCCAACTATGGCTACACCTTC.

This clone was counted between two and nine times. The chain has TRBV10-1 and TRBJ2-7, with D possibly TRBD2 on 6 matching bases. CDR3 length: 13 amino acids. Trimming pared 5 bases from V and 6 bases from J, leaving 14 bases between. The germline V gene encodes CDR1 WNHNN and CDR2 SYGVQD (reference sequence). CDR3 amino acids: CASSSGPVGEQYF. The CDR3 DNA follows: TGCGCCAGCAGTAGCGGGCCAGTGGGCGAGCAGTACTTC.

The genes are TRBV9 and TRBJ1-1, with D possibly being TRBD1 (5 bases). The CDR3 has 16 amino acids. V was trimmed by 2 bases and J by 0 bases, leaving 14 bases between them. CDR1 and CDR2 (germline): SGDLS, YYNGEE. CDR3 in DNA: TGTGCCAGCAGCGTCGGGGGGTATTTGGTGAACACTGAAGCTTTCTTT. Protein product: CASSVGGYLVNTEAFF.

This chain uses TRBV19 with TRBJ2-1, with D tentatively TRBD1 (5 bases). Trimming stripped 10 bases from V and 7 bases from J, with 20 bases between. Germline CDR1 reads LNHDA; CDR2 reads SQIVND (reference sequence). The CDR3 contains 14 residues. The CDR3 spells CATSRSPRVNEQFF. CDR3 sequence (DNA): TGTGCCACCTCTCGATCCCCCAGGGTGAATGAGCAGTTCTTC.

The chain carries TRBV9 and TRBJ2-7; D not resolved. Germline V gene data show CDR1 as SGDLS and CDR2 as YYNGEE. This CDR3 comprises 14 residues. Trimming removed 4 bases at V and 0 bases at J, with 11 bases between. The CDR3 nucleotides read TGTGCCAGCAGCCCTAGAGAGAGCTCCTACGAGCAGTACTTC. It codes for CASSPRESSYEQYF.

The count of this clone is one. This chain joins TRBV5-1 and TRBJ2-1, with a weak D call TRBD2 (6 bases). This CDR3 region has 17 residues. Germline V CDR1 and CDR2: SGHRS, YFSETQ. Between the trimmed V and J ends, which lost 4 bases and 4 bases, there was a span of 21 bases. The CDR3 here is CASSGSGGPVGYNEQFF. CDR3 coding DNA: TGCGCCAGCAGCGGGTCAGGAGGGCCCGTGGGGTACAATGAGCAGTTCTTC.

The chain combines TRBV28 with TRBJ1-1; D might be TRBD1 (6 bases). CDR1 and CDR2 (germline): MDHEN, SYDVKM. V lost 8 bases, J lost 2 bases, and 30 bases lay in between. The CDR3 runs to 19 residues. Here the CDR3 reads CASSWEGWSLRGTNTEAFF. The CDR3 nucleotides are TGTGCCAGCTCGTGGGAGGGGTGGAGTTTAAGGGGGACTAACACTGAAGCTTTCTTT.

CDR3 in DNA: TGTGCCAGCAGCATACGGCCGGGACAGGGTGGAAGGGATGAAAAACTGTTTTTT. It codes for CASSIRPGQGGRDEKLFF. The rearrangement joins TRBV7-9 to TRBJ1-4; the match to TRBD1 covers 9 bases. CDR3 length: 18 amino acids. The junction had 16 bases not matched to a gene; V was cut back by 5 bases and J by 6 bases. Germline V gene data show CDR1 as SEHNR and CDR2 as FQNEAQ (reference sequence).

This clone was detected a few times. The chain combines TRBV9 with TRBJ1-2, with TRBD1 matching over 10 bases. Germline V gene data show CDR1 as SGDLS and CDR2 as YYNGEE. CDR3 length equals 15 residues. V lost 0 bases to trimming and J lost 5 bases; unmatched junction nucleotides: 4. CDR3 sequence reads: CASSVERDRGYGYTF. DNA for the CDR3: TGTGCCAGCAGCGTAGAAAGGGACAGGGGATATGGCTACACCTTC.

The genes are TRBV5-1 and TRBJ1-1, with D tentatively TRBD1 (6 bases). In germline, CDR1 is SGHRS, CDR2 YFSETQ. V lost 4 bases and J 10 bases, leaving 23 bases between the germline ends. The CDR3 runs 15 residues. The CDR3 is CASSREGPFTGLAFF. CDR3 DNA: TGCGCCAGCAGCCGCGAAGGACCCTTCACAGGGTTAGCTTTCTTT.

V gene TRBV4-1 combines with J gene TRBJ1-2, with D possibly being TRBD1 (6 bases). The CDR3 runs to 15 residues. The V gene's germline CDR1 is MGHRA and CDR2 YSYEKL. V lost 0 bases to trimming and J lost 6 bases, with 14 bases between them. CDR3 region: CASSQDNRELNGYTF. CDR3 nucleotide sequence: TGCGCCAGCAGCCAAGATAACAGGGAGTTAAATGGCTACACCTTC.

The chain uses TRBV5-1 and TRBJ1-2; TRBD1 aligns across 12 bases. The germline CDR1 and CDR2 sequences are SGHRS and YFSETQ. CDR3 length equals 14 residues. Germline trimming cut 4 bases from V and 8 bases from J; bases unmatched to any gene: 6. The CDR3: CASSAGTGGRGYTF. CDR3 in DNA: TGCGCCAGCAGCGCCGGGACAGGGGGCCGAGGCTACACCTTC.

This sequence joins TRBV11-2 and TRBJ1-3, with D tentatively TRBD1 (5 bases). Germline CDR1 SGHAT, CDR2 FQNNGV. V was pared by 1 base and J by 4 bases, with 5 bases between. This CDR3 has 13 residues. CDR3 sequence (DNA): TGTGCCAGCAGCTTAGCAGGGGGAAACACCATATATTTT. Its translation is CASSLAGGNTIYF. Drawing the rest from reference TRBV11-2 and TRBJ1-3, the complete variable domain is EAGVAQSPRYKIIEKRQSVAFWCNPISGHATLYWYQQILGQGPKLLIQFQNNGVVDDSQLPKDRFSAERLKGVDSTLKIQPAKLEDSAVYLCASSLAGGNTIYFGEGSWLTVV.